One T cell receptor (beta chain) is described in this entry. This clone has just one count. The antigen it binds to is not known. Base quality data are lacking; no much larger clone is found one base away. The record originates from a study of blood T cell repertoires in COVID-19 (dated by TCRdb to 2020 to 2021). About the study as a whole: Collaborator samples came from the United States, Italy and Spain and covered acute and convalescent phases of COVID-19. The material from the prospective study consisted of cDNA or gDNA derived from T cells, B-cell-depleted T cells, or PBMCs. Deeply sampled blood TCRbeta repertoires from subjects exposed to, actively infected with, or recovered from COVID-19 were included in the dataset. The repertoires were made available in a free public database intended to serve as a resource for research on the immune response to SARS-CoV-2. The samples were drawn from two sources: the first 160 participants of the ongoing ImmuneRACE study, and 1,200 or so subjects contributed by 6 global collaborators. Sample metadata almost always included a de-identified subject ID, COVID-19 status, age in years and sex. Where available, HLA class I and class II types were taken from metadata supplied by the sample provider and were not determined by assay-based typing.

At one collaborating source in Seattle, patients were enrolled during active infection and were followed longitudinally through the course of disease. Whole blood was collected in K2EDTA tubes by collaborating institutions according to the institutions' own protocols. Collaborator samples were shipped for TCRbeta analysis as frozen whole blood, isolated PBMCs, or DNA extracted from either sample type. TCRbeta CDR3 regions were amplified from genomic DNA by means of the immunoSEQ Assay, a bias-controlled multiplex PCR. As for the original processing: Within the assay, amplification of reference gene primers was used to estimate how many nucleated cells each sample contained. To quantify the absolute abundance of each unique TCRbeta CDR3 rearrangement, sequence reads were collapsed and filtered. For each sample, productive Simpson clonality was calculated by taking the square root of Simpson's diversity index across productive rearrangements. TCRdb re-hosts the immuneACCESS table, in-frame sequences only. Its copies lack some clones; in the studies checked, an unresolved V gene accounts for under half of them, and the cause for the rest is not known. That table furnishes V, J and clone size, whereas the DNA furnished D and trimming. The sample table lists about 170,000 clones, just over 90% of them with a count of one. Roughly 4.5% of the sample is in the top ten clones.

The CDR3 holds 16 amino acids from the cysteine to the phenylalanine. Only the CDR3 DNA is retained, 48 bases long and in frame from the first base. In the germline V gene (reference sequence), CDR1 corresponds to MNHEY and CDR2 to SMNVEV. The junction shows trimming of 6 bases on V and 4 bases on J, and the gene matches do not reach 14 bases of it. Study-wide conclusions, independent of this receptor: How much clinical and demographic metadata was included differed by source and by participant, and the metadata was provided uncurated.

The TCR was taken from a man aged 18 to 29 with COVID-19, enrolled during active disease. What was sequenced was peripheral blood. The chain is made from TRBV27 and TRBJ1-2, with 7 junctional bases fitting TRBD1. The nucleotide sequence reads TGTGCCAGCAGCCCTTCTACAGGGGATTTGAGCTATGGCTACACCTTC. Its amino acids are CASSPSTGDLSYGYTF.